This T cell receptor beta chain was captured by sequencing in a study of T cells in Graves' hyperthyroidism and ophthalmopathy. With respect to this clonotype: Antigen: not known.

It was RNA transcripts that yielded the amplified TCR beta CDR3 regions. First-round RT-PCR targeting the TCR CDR3 was performed with the HTBI primer set. MiXCR, run by TCRdb on the multiplex PCR reads, gives a single entry per CDR3 protein. The sample contains 690,000 or so distinct CDR3 sequences, around 20% of which appear only once. Germline-derived CDR1 and CDR2 are SGHKS and YYEKEE (reference sequence). There are 16 residues in the CDR3. With 2 bases clipped from V and 4 bases from J, the junction kept 7 bases outside the gene matches. Study conclusions and caveats: With a median lead of approximately 6 months before onset, the model predicted ophthalmopathy.

The study excluded patients with uncontrolled infection, other autoimmune disease, pregnancy or lactation. The sample taken for sequencing was blood. The source is a woman aged 45-65 years with Graves' hyperthyroidism that later progressed to Graves' ophthalmopathy. The V call is TRBV5-5, the J call TRBJ2-2, with 8 positions matching TRBD2. CDR3 loop: CASSFSLAGSTGELFF. DNA for the CDR3: TGTGCCAGCAGCTTTAGTCTAGCGGGCTCCACCGGGGAGCTGTTTTTT.